This entry features one T cell receptor beta chain sequence. Some clones are missing from TCRdb's copy, which holds only in-frame ones; the method was immunoSEQ multiplex PCR. Among 150,000 to 180,000 clones, approximately 80% were seen once, and the ten largest hold roughly 0.58%. The sample is drawn from a study of blood T cell repertoires in COVID-19. The CDR3 has 14 residues. Germline CDR1 and CDR2: SNHLY and FYNNEI. The V and J ends lost 8 bases and 3 bases, in that order; junction bases with no gene match: 0. The sequenced sample consisted of peripheral blood. The source is a man between 60 and 75 years old with acute or convalescent COVID-19. The chain has TRBV2 and TRBJ1-6; the match to TRBD1 covers 11 bases. Here the CDR3 reads CASGTGGYNSPLHF. CDR3 in DNA: TGTGCCAGCGGGACAGGGGGCTATAATTCACCCCTCCACTTT.